These T cell receptor beta chains were read from a single sample in a study of T cell responses to AZD1222 COVID-19 vaccine. Libraries were prepared by immunoSEQ multiplex PCR; TCRdb keeps only in-frame clonotypes and omits some of them. This sample has approximately 130,000 clones; approximately 85% occur once, and the top ten carry 7.9%. Specimen: peripheral blood, collected 28 days after the second dose of the MenACWY control vaccine. Receptors were obtained from an adult who received the MenACWY meningococcal vaccine as a control. Each CDR3 is given with its conserved first and last residue. D genes are given only for firm matches. Rows may omit the clone size; those that give it use once, few, many or a size class.

J,V,size,D,CDR3,DNA
TRBJ1-3,TRBV5-1,once,.,CASSSEQGSGNTIYF,TGCGCCAGCAGCTCCGAACAGGGTAGTGGAAACACCATATATTTT
TRBJ1-5,TRBV5-5,once,.,CASTPGPRGDQPQHF,TGTGCCAGCACCCCGGGACCCCGAGGAGATCAGCCCCAGCATTTT
TRBJ1-1,TRBV5-1,.,.,CASSFEGLSTEAFF,TGCGCCAGCAGCTTCGAGGGGCTGAGCACTGAAGCTTTCTTT
TRBJ2-2,TRBV19,.,TRBD2,CASTLAGGHTGELFF,TGTGCCAGTACTTTAGCGGGAGGGCACACCGGGGAGCTGTTTTTT
TRBJ1-5,TRBV27,few,.,CASSLFSRDLNSNQPQHF,TGTGCCAGCAGTTTATTTTCCCGGGACCTTAATAGCAATCAGCCCCAGCATTTT
TRBJ1-1,TRBV19,.,.,CASSISANTEAFF,TGTGCCAGTAGTATCTCGGCGAACACTGAAGCTTTCTTT
TRBJ1-2,TRBV3-1/TRBV3-2,.,.,CASSQGVGRSYGYTF,TGTGCCAGCAGCCAGGGGGTGGGGAGGTCCTATGGCTACACCTTC
TRBJ2-1,TRBV6-5,.,TRBD2,CASSYSPSGDYNEQFF,TGTGCCAGCAGTTACTCCCCTAGCGGGGATTACAATGAGCAGTTCTTC
TRBJ2-6,TRBV12-5,.,TRBD2,CASGISGLAASGANVLTF,TGTGCTAGTGGGATCAGCGGACTAGCAGCTTCTGGGGCCAACGTCCTGACTTTC
TRBJ1-5,TRBV29-1,.,TRBD1,CSVRTGVNQPQHF,TGCAGCGTACGGACAGGGGTCAATCAGCCCCAGCATTTT
TRBJ1-4,TRBV28,.,.,CASSLGRTNEKLFF,TGTGCCAGCAGTTTGGGGAGGACTAATGAAAAACTGTTTTTT
TRBJ2-1,TRBV4-1,.,TRBD1,CASSQGPGQGDNEQFF,TGCGCCAGCAGCCAAGGTCCCGGACAGGGTGACAATGAGCAGTTCTTC
TRBJ2-6,TRBV7-8,.,TRBD1,CASSLRDRGSSGANVLTF,TGTGCCAGCAGCCTTAGGGACAGGGGGAGCTCTGGGGCCAACGTCCTGACTTTC
TRBJ2-2,TRBV29-1,once,TRBD2,CSVNRGGTGELFF,TGCAGCGTTAATCGGGGGGGAACCGGGGAGCTGTTTTTT
TRBJ1-5,TRBV6-5,.,TRBD1,CASSSDRNSNQPQHF,TGTGCCAGCAGTTCGGACAGGAATAGCAATCAGCCCCAGCATTTT
TRBJ1-5,TRBV5-8,once,.,CASSLARTNQPQHF,TGTGCCAGCAGCTTGGCCAGGACCAATCAGCCCCAGCATTTT
TRBJ2-2,TRBV14,.,TRBD1,CASSHHTGGTGELFF,TGTGCCAGCAGCCATCATACAGGGGGGACCGGGGAGCTGTTTTTT
TRBJ1-1,TRBV11-1,.,.,CASSFRSDRFSEAFF,TGTGCCAGCAGCTTTCGGAGCGACAGGTTCTCTGAAGCTTTCTTT
TRBJ2-1,TRBV30,few,.,CAWTNLLRYNEQFF,TGTGCCTGGACCAACCTTCTTAGGTACAATGAGCAGTTCTTC
TRBJ1-2,TRBV3-1/TRBV3-2,few,TRBD1,CASSPGTVPMNYGYTF,TGTGCCAGCAGCCCAGGGACAGTCCCGATGAACTATGGCTACACCTTC
TRBJ2-3,TRBV9,few,.,CASSVAGTQTDTQYF,TGTGCCAGCAGCGTAGCCGGGACCCAAACAGATACGCAGTATTTT
TRBJ2-1,TRBV5-1,.,TRBD2,CASSLVSSGLGDEQFF,TGCGCCAGCAGCTTGGTGTCTAGCGGTCTGGGGGATGAGCAGTTCTTC
TRBJ2-1,TRBV29-1,.,.,CSVSRDGGRNEQFF,TGCAGCGTCTCCCGGGACGGAGGCCGCAATGAGCAGTTCTTC
TRBJ2-2,TRBV11-3,.,TRBD2,CASSSRTSFSGELFF,TGTGCCAGCAGCTCACGGACTAGCTTCTCCGGGGAGCTGTTTTTT
TRBJ1-2,TRBV29-1,.,TRBD1,CSVEDRVTGGNYGYTF,TGCAGCGTTGAAGATAGGGTAACAGGGGGGAACTATGGCTACACCTTC
TRBJ1-2,TRBV7-8,.,.,CASSPTRQMNYGYTF,TGTGCCAGCAGTCCCACCCGGCAGATGAACTATGGCTACACCTTC
TRBJ1-1,TRBV5-1,.,.,CASSREPTGTNTEAFF,TGCGCCAGCAGCCGGGAACCGACAGGTACGAACACTGAAGCTTTCTTT
TRBJ2-5,TRBV28,.,TRBD1,CASRGTGDWETQYF,TGTGCCAGCAGGGGGACAGGGGATTGGGAGACCCAGTACTTC
TRBJ1-1,TRBV5-5,.,.,CASSLKVGGNTEAFF,TGTGCCAGCAGCTTGAAAGTGGGAGGGAACACTGAAGCTTTCTTT
TRBJ1-4,TRBV19,.,TRBD1,CATRQPGQGPSLEKLFF,TGTGCCACTCGACAGCCGGGACAGGGGCCCTCACTAGAAAAACTGTTTTTT
TRBJ1-5,TRBV5-1,few,.,CASSLGGAQPQHF,TGCGCCAGCAGCTTGGGGGGGGCCCAGCCCCAGCATTTT
TRBJ1-1,TRBV19,.,TRBD1,CASWDRVGSEAFF,TGTGCCAGTTGGGACAGGGTGGGGTCTGAAGCTTTCTTT
TRBJ1-1,TRBV7-4,.,.,CASSLALGFTEAFF,TGTGCCAGCAGCTTAGCGCTGGGATTCACTGAAGCTTTCTTT
TRBJ1-2,TRBV6-1,.,TRBD1,CASSEGYFAGQGALGYTF,TGTGCCAGCAGTGAAGGCTACTTTGCCGGACAGGGGGCGCTTGGCTACACCTTC
TRBJ1-2,TRBV5-1,.,.,CASSLVGVSDYGYTF,TGCGCCAGCAGCTTGGTAGGGGTGTCGGACTATGGCTACACCTTC
TRBJ1-1,TRBV18,.,.,CASSPLSRDTEAFF,TGTGCCAGCTCACCGCTATCGAGGGACACTGAAGCTTTCTTT
TRBJ2-2,TRBV4-1,.,TRBD2,CASSQEGAGGPLTGELFF,TGCGCCAGCAGCCAAGAAGGAGCGGGGGGGCCACTAACCGGGGAGCTGTTTTTT
TRBJ1-1,TRBV10-2,.,.,CASSHRDNEAFF,TGCGCCAGCAGCCACCGGGACAATGAAGCTTTCTTT
TRBJ2-6,TRBV24-1,.,.,CATGGAGANVLTF,TGTGCCACTGGCGGGGCAGGGGCCAACGTCCTGACTTTC
TRBJ2-3,TRBV5-1,.,TRBD2,CASSSGLAVITDTQYF,TGCGCCAGCAGCTCCGGACTAGCGGTGATCACAGATACGCAGTATTTT
TRBJ1-2,TRBV2,.,.,CASSDTGLVGYTF,TGTGCCAGCAGTGACACGGGCTTAGTAGGCTACACCTTC
TRBJ2-2,TRBV2,.,.,CASSTGLLNTGELFF,TGTGCCAGCAGCACCGGACTTCTGAACACCGGGGAGCTGTTTTTT
TRBJ2-1,TRBV5-1,.,TRBD2,CASSPGGAFYQQFF,TGCGCCAGCAGCCCCGGGGGGGCCTTTTACCAGCAGTTCTTC
TRBJ1-5,TRBV5-6,once,.,CASSDRRVGNQPQHF,TGTGCCAGCAGCGACCGGAGGGTCGGCAATCAGCCCCAGCATTTT
TRBJ1-2,TRBV6-4,.,TRBD1,CASTRGTGGDGYTF,TGTGCCAGCACCCGTGGGACAGGGGGCGATGGCTACACCTTC
TRBJ1-2,TRBV5-1,few,.,CASSLGGTEGYTF,TGCGCCAGCAGCTTGGGAGGGACGGAAGGCTACACCTTC
TRBJ2-1,TRBV13,.,.,CASSTGAEQFF,TGTGCCAGCAGCACCGGGGCTGAGCAGTTCTTC
TRBJ2-1,TRBV10-3,.,.,CAIRRQNNEQFF,TGTGCCATCAGGCGACAGAACAATGAGCAGTTCTTC
TRBJ2-5,TRBV5-1,.,TRBD2,CASNRQGSSGGLLTQYF,TGCGCCAGCAACCGACAGGGCTCTAGCGGGGGGTTGTTGACCCAGTACTTC
TRBJ1-2,TRBV4-2,.,.,CASSRGPGGANYGYTF,TGTGCCAGCAGCCGGGGTCCCGGAGGGGCTAACTATGGCTACACCTTC
TRBJ1-4,TRBV4-1,.,.,CASSHEDRNEKLFF,TGCGCCAGCAGCCATGAGGACAGAAATGAAAAACTGTTTTTT